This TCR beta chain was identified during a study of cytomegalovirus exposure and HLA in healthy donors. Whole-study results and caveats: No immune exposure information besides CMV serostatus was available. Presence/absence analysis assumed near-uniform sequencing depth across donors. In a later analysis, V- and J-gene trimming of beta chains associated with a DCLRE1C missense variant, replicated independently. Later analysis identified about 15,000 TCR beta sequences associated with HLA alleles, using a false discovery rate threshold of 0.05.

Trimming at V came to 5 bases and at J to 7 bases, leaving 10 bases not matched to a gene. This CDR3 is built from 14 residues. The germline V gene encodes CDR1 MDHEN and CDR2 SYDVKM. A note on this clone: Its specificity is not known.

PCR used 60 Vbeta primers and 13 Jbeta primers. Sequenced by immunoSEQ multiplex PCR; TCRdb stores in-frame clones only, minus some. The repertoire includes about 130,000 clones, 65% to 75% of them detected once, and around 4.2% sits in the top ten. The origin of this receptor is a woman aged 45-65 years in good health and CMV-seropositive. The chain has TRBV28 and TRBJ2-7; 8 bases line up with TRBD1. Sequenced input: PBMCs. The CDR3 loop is CASSTRQGWFEQYF. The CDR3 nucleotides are TGTGCCAGCAGTACTCGACAGGGGTGGTTTGAGCAGTACTTC.